Detailed here is one T cell receptor beta chain. V shed 4 bases, J shed 2 bases, and the junction held 7 bases outside the gene matches. The CDR3 is 16 residues long. CDR1 is LNHDA, CDR2 SQIVND, per germline (reference sequence). Original processing notes: Scientists estimated how many nucleated cells there were by amplifying reference gene primers. The method was immunoSEQ multiplex PCR; TCRdb's version includes in-frame clones alone and lacks a portion of them. From that table come the V and J calls and clone size; the DNA was used to work out D and trimming. The profile shows just over 150,000 clones, around 80% of them singletons. This sample is drawn from a study of blood T cell repertoires in COVID-19. As for the study in general: COVID-19 samples collected from the United States, Italy and Spain covered acute and convalescent phases. The cDNA or gDNA used as material had been derived from T cells, B-cell-depleted T cells, or PBMCs.

Sample: peripheral blood. This chain links TRBV19 with TRBJ2-3; 9 nucleotides align to TRBD1. The sequence was obtained from a woman aged 50 to 60 with acute or convalescent COVID-19. For the CDR3, the DNA is TGTGCCAGTAGTAATAGGGGGACAGGGAACACAGATACGCAGTATTTT. Translated, it gives CASSNRGTGNTDTQYF.